Below, 28 T cell receptor beta chains from the same sample are listed, as sequenced in a study of long-term antiretroviral therapy in people with HIV. An immunoSEQ assay, version v3.0, was performed at survey level. Libraries were prepared by immunoSEQ multiplex PCR; TCRdb keeps only in-frame clonotypes and omits some of them. Among roughly 30,000 clones listed, about 80% were seen once. Sequenced material: unsorted PBMCs, taken 0.3 years after starting antiretroviral therapy. These TCRs come from a man aged 40-49 years with HIV.

The chain is built from TRBV7-9 and TRBJ1-3; D is possibly TRBD1 (5 bases). The CDR3 loop spans 14 amino acids. Trimming took off 6 bases at V and 3 bases at J, with 12 bases between the two ends. Germline lookup yields CDR1 SEHNR and CDR2 FQNEAQ (reference sequence). CDR3 bases: TGTGCCAGCAGTCACCCGGGGGTTGGAAACACCATATATTTT. Its translation is CASSHPGVGNTIYF.

The chain is built from TRBV28 and TRBJ2-1; 13 bases match TRBD2. Trimming cost V 6 bases and J 5 bases; bases outside gene matches: 7. The CDR3 extends over 16 amino acids. Germline CDR1 and CDR2: MDHEN and SYDVKM. CDR3 protein: CASSPTSGRLDNEQFF. In DNA form, the CDR3 reads TGTGCCAGCAGCCCGACTAGCGGGAGGTTGGACAATGAGCAGTTCTTC.

This chain uses TRBV28 with TRBJ1-2, with 8 nucleotides matching TRBD1. The CDR3 totals 15 residues. Germline V gene sequence: CDR1 MDHEN, CDR2 SYDVKM. The trim removed 7 bases at V and 0 bases at J, leaving 7 bases unmatched. This CDR3 is CASTDRGRSNYGYTF. CDR3 coding DNA: TGTGCCAGCACTGACAGGGGAAGGTCTAACTATGGCTACACCTTC.

This clone was detected only a few times. The rearrangement links TRBV5-5 to TRBJ2-4; D could derive from TRBD1 or TRBD2 (6 bases each). The CDR3 sequence is 17 residues long. Trimming took off 4 bases at V and 2 bases at J, with 19 bases between the two ends. Germline CDR1 and CDR2: SGHKS and YYEKEE (reference sequence). The CDR3 nucleotides are TGTGCCAGCAGCCGTCAATTTGAGGGGGGAACCAAAAACATTCAGTACTTC. Protein: CASSRQFEGGTKNIQYF.

The chain has TRBV14 and TRBJ1-1, with a possible D match to TRBD1 (5 bases). The CDR3 is 15 residues long. Trimming pared 0 bases from V and 1 base from J, leaving 9 bases between. In germline, CDR1 is SGHDN, CDR2 FVKESK. This chain's CDR3 is CASSQDWGRNTEAFF. CDR3 nucleotide sequence: TGTGCCAGCAGCCAAGATTGGGGGAGGAACACTGAAGCTTTCTTT.

The chain is built from TRBV19 and TRBJ2-2; 10 bases fit TRBD2. The junction had 8 bases not matched to a gene; V was cut back by 11 bases and J by 8 bases. CDR1 is LNHDA, CDR2 SQIVND, per germline (reference sequence). The CDR3 contains 13 residues. Here the CDR3 DNA reads TGTGCCGCTAGCGGGAGTTCGGTTGGGGAGCTGTTTTTT. Amino acid sequence: CAASGSSVGELFF. Full variable domain (remainder filled in from reference TRBV19 and TRBJ2-2): DGGITQSPKYLFRKEGQNVTLSCEQNLNHDAMYWYRQDPGQGLRLIYYSQIVNDFQKGDIAEGYSVSREKKESFPLTVTSAQKNPTAFYLCAASGSSVGELFFGEGSRLTVL.

The rearrangement uses TRBV2 and TRBJ1-2, with a tentative D call TRBD1 (5 bases). V lost 7 bases and J lost 8, with 26 bases in between. CDR1 and CDR2 (germline): SNHLY, FYNNEI. CDR3 length: 16 residues. CDR3 in DNA: TGTGCCAGCACCGGAGAGGGGAGGGTTGGTTCGGAAGGCTACACCTTC. Encoded protein: CASTGEGRVGSEGYTF.

The chain couples TRBV19 to TRBJ2-2, with 10 bases matching TRBD1. V shed 0 bases and J 4 bases; nucleotides not matched to a gene: 2. The germline V gene has CDR1 LNHDA and CDR2 SQIVND (reference sequence). The CDR3 totals 16 residues. The CDR3 nucleotides are TGTGCCAGTAGTATAGAGGACAGGGGGGTCACCGGGGAGCTGTTTTTT. It specifies CASSIEDRGVTGELFF.

The chain links TRBV5-1 to TRBJ2-5; TRBD2 matches at 14 bases. The CDR3 loop spans 15 amino acids. The germline CDR1 and CDR2 sequences are SGHRS and YFSETQ. Trimming cost V 0 bases and J 5 bases; bases outside gene matches: 0. CDR3 DNA sequence: TGCGCCAGCAGCTTGGGACTAGCGGGAGGGGAGACCCAGTACTTC. Amino acids: CASSLGLAGGETQYF.

This chain connects TRBV5-1 to TRBJ2-1, with D maybe TRBD2 (5 bases). CDR1 is SGHRS and CDR2 is YFSETQ in the germline V gene. The germline V and J ends were trimmed by 3 bases and 0 bases, with 7 bases remaining between them. This CDR3 has 14 amino acids. DNA of the CDR3: TGCGCCAGCAGCTCCGAGGGCTCCTACAATGAGCAGTTCTTC. Protein sequence: CASSSEGSYNEQFF. The entire variable domain, with the rest obtained from reference TRBV5-1 and TRBJ2-1, is as follows: KAGVTQTPRYLIKTRGQQVTLSCSPISGHRSVSWYQQTPGQGLQFLFEYFSETQRNKGNFPGRFSGRQFSNSRSEMNVSTLELGDSALYLCASSSEGSYNEQFFGPGTRLTVL.

J is TRBJ2-3 and V is TRBV18, with D possibly matching TRBD1 (6 bases). The V gene's germline CDR1 is KGHSH and CDR2 LQKENI. CDR3 length: 15 residues. Trimming removed 2 bases at V and 6 bases at J, with 15 bases between. CDR3 bases: TGTGCCAGCTCACCAAACAGGGAAGGTTCCGATACGCAGTATTTT. This translates into CASSPNREGSDTQYF. The entire variable domain, with the rest obtained from reference TRBV18 and TRBJ2-3, is as follows: NAGVMQNPRHLVRRRGQEARLRCSPMKGHSHVYWYRQLPEEGLKFMVYLQKENIIDESGMPKERFSAEFPKEGPSILRIQQVVRGDSAAYFCASSPNREGSDTQYFGPGTRLTVL.

The gene calls are TRBV28 and TRBJ1-1, with D possibly TRBD1 on 6 matching bases. Between the trimmed V and J ends, which lost 3 bases and 1 base, there was a span of 12 bases. Germline V gene sequence: CDR1 MDHEN, CDR2 SYDVKM. This CDR3 is built from 15 residues. The CDR3 loop reads CASSFRGPKNTEAFF. The CDR3 DNA is TGTGCCAGCAGTTTCCGGGGGCCTAAGAACACTGAAGCTTTCTTT.

The gene calls are TRBV9 and TRBJ2-5; the D is unclear. The CDR3 is 13 residues long. Germline CDR1 reads SGDLS; CDR2 reads YYNGEE. Trimming removed 4 bases at V and 1 base at J, with 8 bases between. The DNA of the CDR3 is TGTGCCAGCAGCTCTGGGATCCAAGAGACCCAGTACTTC. This gives the protein CASSSGIQETQYF.

The chain joins TRBV7-2 to TRBJ2-4; D is possibly TRBD2 (5 bases). V lost 5 bases and J lost 3, with 14 bases in between. The germline gives CDR1 SGHTA, CDR2 FQGNSA. The CDR3 covers 15 residues. The CDR3 spells CASSPTERSKNIQYF. The CDR3 coding sequence is TGTGCCAGCAGCCCGACTGAGCGGAGCAAAAACATTCAGTACTTC.

CDR3 protein: CASRLGQGVGNQPQHF. Written as DNA, the CDR3 is TGTGCCAGCAGGCTAGGTCAGGGGGTCGGCAATCAGCCCCAGCATTTT. The rearrangement joins TRBV7-3 to TRBJ1-5, with TRBD1 matching 7 bases. The J segment lost 2 bases and the V segment lost 6 bases, leaving 10 bases of the junction unmatched. The CDR3 has 16 amino acids. Germline V gene data show CDR1 as SGHTA and CDR2 as FQGTGA.

The chain employs TRBV10-3 and TRBJ2-2, with TRBD2 matching over 13 bases. The CDR3 spans 16 residues. Trimming cost V 5 bases and J 1 base; bases outside gene matches: 1. Germline assignment: CDR1 ENHRY and CDR2 SYGVKD. DNA for the CDR3: TGTGCCATCAGTAGGACTAGCGGGGGGAACACCGGGGAGCTGTTTTTT. Translated, it gives CAISRTSGGNTGELFF.

The chain couples TRBV10-3 to TRBJ2-3; the D is unclear. Per germline, CDR1 ENHRY and CDR2 SYGVKD. Trimming took off 0 bases at V and 4 bases at J, with 5 bases between the two ends. CDR3 length: 13 amino acids. The CDR3 bases are TGTGCCATCAGTGAGTCGATTGCAGATACGCAGTATTTT. This codes for CAISESIADTQYF.

The CDR3 is CASSLYPDREFHNEQFF. The DNA for the CDR3 is TGTGCCAGCAGCTTATATCCTGACAGGGAATTCCACAATGAGCAGTTCTTC. This sequence joins TRBV7-9 and TRBJ2-1, with 7 bases matching TRBD1. CDR3 length: 17 residues. Germline lookup yields CDR1 SEHNR and CDR2 FQNEAQ (reference sequence). Trimming removed 2 bases from V and 5 bases from J; junction bases left unmatched: 12.

The V gene is TRBV29-1, the J gene TRBJ1-1; D unresolved. V lost 7 bases to trimming and J lost 4 bases, with 10 bases between them. The CDR3 is 11 amino acids. Germline assignment: CDR1 SQVTM and CDR2 ANQGSEA. The CDR3 loop is CSAGPATEAFF. The DNA of the CDR3 is TGCAGCGCAGGCCCTGCCACTGAAGCTTTCTTT.

Here the CDR3 reads CASSIDQGTQYF. Written as DNA, the CDR3 is TGTGCCAGTAGTATAGACCAGGGTACGCAGTATTTT. The chain carries TRBV19 and TRBJ2-3; tentatively, D is TRBD1 (5 bases). This CDR3 is built from 12 residues. V was cut by 0 bases and J by 8 bases, with 6 bases left in between. Germline values: CDR1 LNHDA, CDR2 SQIVND (reference sequence).

This chain joins TRBV5-1 and TRBJ1-1; possible D gene TRBD1, 5 bases. This CDR3 comprises 15 residues. V shed 0 bases and J shed 3 bases, with 12 bases lying between them. Germline V gene sequence: CDR1 SGHRS, CDR2 YFSETQ. CDR3: CASSLVIGGDTEAFF. CDR3 nucleotide sequence: TGCGCCAGCAGCTTGGTGATAGGAGGGGACACTGAAGCTTTCTTT.

V gene TRBV7-9 combines with J gene TRBJ2-1; a possible D gene is TRBD2 (6 bases). This CDR3 has 13 residues. Germline CDR1 SEHNR, CDR2 FQNEAQ (reference sequence). Trimming took off 5 bases at V and 7 bases at J, with 12 bases between the two ends. The CDR3 sequence is CASSPRLGNEQFF. The DNA for the CDR3 is TGTGCCAGCAGCCCAAGACTAGGTAATGAGCAGTTCTTC.

In this sample, this clone turned up once. V is TRBV30 and J is TRBJ2-1; TRBD1 agrees at 12 bases. Germline CDR1 reads GTSNPN; CDR2 reads SVGIG (reference sequence). Germline trimming cut 4 bases from V and 4 bases from J; bases unmatched to any gene: 11. The CDR3 runs to 17 residues. CDR3 amino acids: CAWTALGTGGAYNEQFF. In DNA, the CDR3 is TGTGCCTGGACAGCTCTTGGGACAGGGGGCGCGTACAATGAGCAGTTCTTC. The full variable domain, completed using reference TRBV30 and TRBJ2-1, is SQTIHQWPATLVQPVGSPLSLECTVEGTSNPNLYWYRQAAGRGLQLLFYSVGIGQISSEVPQNLSASRPQDRQFILSSKKLLLSDSGFYLCAWTALGTGGAYNEQFFGPGTRLTVL.

The chain links TRBV28 to TRBJ1-4; D may be TRBD1 (5 bases). The CDR3 has 12 amino acids. V was clipped by 5 bases and J by 11 bases, with 12 bases between them. From germline, CDR1 is MDHEN and CDR2 SYDVKM. CDR3 in amino acids: CASSTKGPKLFF. CDR3 in DNA: TGTGCCAGCAGTACCAAGGGGCCCAAACTGTTTTTT.

V is TRBV2 and J is TRBJ1-3; D call uncertain. The CDR3 is 14 amino acids. The V end was cut by 4 bases, the J end by 1 base, with 8 bases between. Per germline, CDR1 SNHLY and CDR2 FYNNEI. In DNA form, the CDR3 reads TGTGCCAGCAGTGTTTCGGCTTCTGGAAACACCATATATTTT. It encodes CASSVSASGNTIYF.

A single count supports this clone. The V gene is TRBV15, the J gene TRBJ1-1; the D gene is possibly TRBD1 (5 bases). The CDR3 is 13 amino acids. V shed 0 bases and J shed 4 bases, with 6 bases lying between them. The germline gives CDR1 LNHNV, CDR2 YYDKDF (reference sequence). CDR3 DNA: TGTGCCACCAGCAGAGAGGGGGGCACTGAAGCTTTCTTT. This codes for CATSREGGTEAFF.

The gene calls are TRBV4-1 and TRBJ2-3; 8 bases are a match to TRBD1. The length of the CDR3 is 16 residues. Looked up from germline, CDR1 is MGHRA and CDR2 is YSYEKL. Germline trimming cut 0 bases from V and 5 bases from J; bases unmatched to any gene: 7. Here the CDR3 DNA reads TGCGCCAGCAGCCAAGATCTAGGACAGGGTATAGATACGCAGTATTTT. Its protein is CASSQDLGQGIDTQYF.

The chain joins TRBV5-4 to TRBJ2-1; 10 bases agree with TRBD2. The junction had 8 bases not matched to a gene; V was cut back by 5 bases and J by 3 bases. CDR1 and CDR2 from the germline V gene are SGHNT and YYREEE (reference sequence). The CDR3 consists of 16 residues. The CDR3 DNA reads TGTGCCAGCAGTTACGTGGCTAGCGGGAGCTACAATGAGCAGTTCTTC. This encodes CASSYVASGSYNEQFF.